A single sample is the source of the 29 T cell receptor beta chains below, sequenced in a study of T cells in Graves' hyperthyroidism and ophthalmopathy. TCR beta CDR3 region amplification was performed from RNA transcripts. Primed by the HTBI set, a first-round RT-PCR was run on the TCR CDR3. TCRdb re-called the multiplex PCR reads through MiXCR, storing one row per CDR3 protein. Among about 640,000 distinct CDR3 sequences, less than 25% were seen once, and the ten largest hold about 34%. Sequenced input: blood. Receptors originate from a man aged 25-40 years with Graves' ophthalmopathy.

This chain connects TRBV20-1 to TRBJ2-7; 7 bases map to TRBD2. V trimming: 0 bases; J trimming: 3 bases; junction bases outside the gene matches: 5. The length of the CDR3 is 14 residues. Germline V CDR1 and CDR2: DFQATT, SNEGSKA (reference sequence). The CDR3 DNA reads TGCAGTGCTAGAGAACAGCGGGACCTCTACGAGCAGTACTTC. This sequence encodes CSAREQRDLYEQYF.

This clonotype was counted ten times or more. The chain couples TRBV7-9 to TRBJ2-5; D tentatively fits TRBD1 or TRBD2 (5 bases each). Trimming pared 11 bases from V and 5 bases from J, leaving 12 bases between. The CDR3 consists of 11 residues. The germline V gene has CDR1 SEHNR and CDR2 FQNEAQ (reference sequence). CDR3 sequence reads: CAGTEVETQYF. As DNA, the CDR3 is TGTGCCGGGACGGAGGTCGAGACCCAGTACTTC.

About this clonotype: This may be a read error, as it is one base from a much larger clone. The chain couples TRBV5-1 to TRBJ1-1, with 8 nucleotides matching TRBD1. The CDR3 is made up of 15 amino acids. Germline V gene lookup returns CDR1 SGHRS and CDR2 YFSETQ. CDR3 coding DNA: TGCGCCGGCAGCTTAGGACAGGGTTTGAGCACTGAAGCTTTCTTT. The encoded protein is CAGSLGQGLSTEAFF.

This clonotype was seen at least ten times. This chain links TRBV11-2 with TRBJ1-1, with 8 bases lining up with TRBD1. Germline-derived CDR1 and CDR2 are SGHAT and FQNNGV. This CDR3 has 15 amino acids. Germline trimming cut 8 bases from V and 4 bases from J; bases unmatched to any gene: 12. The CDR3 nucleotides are TGTGCCAGCTTTAGCACTCGACAGGGGACCACTGAAGCTTTCTTT. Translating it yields CASFSTRQGTTEAFF. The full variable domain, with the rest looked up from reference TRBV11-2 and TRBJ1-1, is EAGVAQSPRYKIIEKRQSVAFWCNPISGHATLYWYQQILGQGPKLLIQFQNNGVVDDSQLPKDRFSAERLKGVDSTLKIQPAKLEDSAVYLCASFSTRQGTTEAFFGQGTRLTVV.

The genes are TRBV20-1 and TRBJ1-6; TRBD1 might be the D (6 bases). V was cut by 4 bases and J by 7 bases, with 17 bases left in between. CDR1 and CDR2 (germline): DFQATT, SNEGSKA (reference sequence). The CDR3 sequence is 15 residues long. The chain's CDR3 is CSANIQGLGNSPLHF. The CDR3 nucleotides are TGCAGTGCTAACATCCAGGGGCTAGGGAATTCACCCCTCCACTTT.

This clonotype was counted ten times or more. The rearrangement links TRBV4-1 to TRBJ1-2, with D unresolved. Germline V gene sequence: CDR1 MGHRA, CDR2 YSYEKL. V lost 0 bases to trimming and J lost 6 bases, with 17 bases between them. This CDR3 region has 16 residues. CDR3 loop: CASSQDPKVTLHGYTF. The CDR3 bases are TGCGCCAGCAGCCAAGATCCGAAGGTCACCCTCCATGGCTACACCTTC.

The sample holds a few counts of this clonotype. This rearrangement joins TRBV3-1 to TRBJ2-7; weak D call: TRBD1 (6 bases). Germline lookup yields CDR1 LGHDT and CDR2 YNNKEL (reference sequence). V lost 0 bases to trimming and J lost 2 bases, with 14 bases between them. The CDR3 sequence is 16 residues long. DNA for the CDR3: TGTGCCAGCAGCCAAGATTCAGGGGAGCCCGCCTACGAGCAGTACTTC. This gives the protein CASSQDSGEPAYEQYF.

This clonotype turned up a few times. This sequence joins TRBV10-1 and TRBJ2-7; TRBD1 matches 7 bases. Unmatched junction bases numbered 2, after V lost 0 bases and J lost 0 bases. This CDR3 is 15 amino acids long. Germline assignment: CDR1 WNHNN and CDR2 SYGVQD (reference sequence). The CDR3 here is CASSESHRGSYEQYF. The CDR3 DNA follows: TGCGCCAGCAGTGAGTCTCACAGGGGCTCCTACGAGCAGTACTTC.

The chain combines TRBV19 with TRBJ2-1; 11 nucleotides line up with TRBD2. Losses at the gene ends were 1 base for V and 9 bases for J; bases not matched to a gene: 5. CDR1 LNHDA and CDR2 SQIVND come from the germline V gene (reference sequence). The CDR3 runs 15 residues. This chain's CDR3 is CASSIAMTSGAEQFF. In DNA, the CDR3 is TGTGCCAGTAGTATAGCGATGACTAGCGGGGCTGAGCAGTTCTTC.

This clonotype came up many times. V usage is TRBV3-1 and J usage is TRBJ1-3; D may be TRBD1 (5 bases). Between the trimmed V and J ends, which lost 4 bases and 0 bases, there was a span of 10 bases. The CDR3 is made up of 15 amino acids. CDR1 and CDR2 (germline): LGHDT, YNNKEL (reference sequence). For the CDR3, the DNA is TGTGCCAGCAGCCCACAGGACTTCTCTGGAAACACCATATATTTT. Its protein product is CASSPQDFSGNTIYF.

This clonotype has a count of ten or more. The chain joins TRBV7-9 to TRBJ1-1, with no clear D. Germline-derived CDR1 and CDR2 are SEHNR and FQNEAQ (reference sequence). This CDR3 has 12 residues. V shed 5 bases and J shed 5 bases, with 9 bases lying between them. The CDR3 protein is CASSPTRTEAFF. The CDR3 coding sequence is TGTGCCAGCAGCCCTACCCGGACTGAAGCTTTCTTT.

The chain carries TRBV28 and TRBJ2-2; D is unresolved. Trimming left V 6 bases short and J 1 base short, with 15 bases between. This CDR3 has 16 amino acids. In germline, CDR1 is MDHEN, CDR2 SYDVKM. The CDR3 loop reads CASRTSRRVNTGELFF. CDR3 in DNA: TGTGCCAGCAGAACTTCGAGACGGGTGAACACCGGGGAGCTGTTTTTT.

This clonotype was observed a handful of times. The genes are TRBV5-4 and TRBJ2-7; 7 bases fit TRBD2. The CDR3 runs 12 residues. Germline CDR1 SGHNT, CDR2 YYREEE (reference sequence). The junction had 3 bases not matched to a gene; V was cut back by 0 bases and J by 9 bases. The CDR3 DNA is TGTGCCAGCAGCTTGGGCGGGAGTCGGCAGTACTTC. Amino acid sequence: CASSLGGSRQYF. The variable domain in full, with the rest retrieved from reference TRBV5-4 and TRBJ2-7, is ETGVTQSPTHLIKTRGQQVTLRCSSQSGHNTVSWYQQALGQGPQFIFQYYREEENGRGNFPPRFSGLQFPNYSSELNVNALELDDSALYLCASSLGGSRQYFGPGTRLTVT.

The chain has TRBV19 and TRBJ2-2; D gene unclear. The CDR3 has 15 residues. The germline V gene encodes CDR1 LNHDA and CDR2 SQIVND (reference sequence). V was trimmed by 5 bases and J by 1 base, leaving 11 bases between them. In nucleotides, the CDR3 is TGTGCCAGTAGTGATAGGCGAAAGAACACCGGGGAGCTGTTTTTT. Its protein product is CASSDRRKNTGELFF. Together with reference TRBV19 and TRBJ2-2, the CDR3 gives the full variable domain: DGGITQSPKYLFRKEGQNVTLSCEQNLNHDAMYWYRQDPGQGLRLIYYSQIVNDFQKGDIAEGYSVSREKKESFPLTVTSAQKNPTAFYLCASSDRRKNTGELFFGEGSRLTVL.

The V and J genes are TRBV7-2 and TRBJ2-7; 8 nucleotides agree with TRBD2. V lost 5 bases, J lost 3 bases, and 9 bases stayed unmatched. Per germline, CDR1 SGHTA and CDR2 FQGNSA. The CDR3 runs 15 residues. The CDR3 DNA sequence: TGTGCCAGCAGCCCTGCAGGAAGCGGGAGCTACGAGCAGTACTTC. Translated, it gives CASSPAGSGSYEQYF.

CDR3 sequence reads: CASSYAQGQKLFF. CDR3 DNA sequence: TGTGCCAGCAGTTACGCCCAGGGTCAAAAACTGTTTTTT. The J gene is TRBJ1-4, the V gene TRBV6-5; the D gene is possibly TRBD1 (5 bases). The CDR3 is 13 amino acids. In germline, CDR1 is MNHEY, CDR2 SVGAGI. V lost 2 bases and J 9 bases, leaving 10 bases between the germline ends.

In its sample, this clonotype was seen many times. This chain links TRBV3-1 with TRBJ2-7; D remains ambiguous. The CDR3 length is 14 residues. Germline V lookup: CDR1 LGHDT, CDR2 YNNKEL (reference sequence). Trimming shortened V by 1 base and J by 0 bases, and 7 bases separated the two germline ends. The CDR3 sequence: CASSQGRSSYEQYF. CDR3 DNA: TGTGCCAGCAGCCAAGGACGGTCCTCCTACGAGCAGTACTTC.

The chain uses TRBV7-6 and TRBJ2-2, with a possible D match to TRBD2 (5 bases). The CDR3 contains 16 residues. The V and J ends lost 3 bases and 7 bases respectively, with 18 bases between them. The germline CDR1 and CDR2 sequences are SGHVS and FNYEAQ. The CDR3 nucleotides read TGTGCCAGCAGCTTGGTAGTGGGAGAGGTACTCGGGGAGCTGTTTTTT. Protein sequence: CASSLVVGEVLGELFF.

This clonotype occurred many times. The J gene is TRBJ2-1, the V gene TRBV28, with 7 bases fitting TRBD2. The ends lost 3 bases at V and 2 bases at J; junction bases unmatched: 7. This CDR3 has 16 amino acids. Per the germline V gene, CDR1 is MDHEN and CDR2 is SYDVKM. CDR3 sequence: CASSLERGRTYNEQFF. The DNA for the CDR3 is TGTGCCAGCAGTTTGGAGCGGGGTCGGACCTACAATGAGCAGTTCTTC.

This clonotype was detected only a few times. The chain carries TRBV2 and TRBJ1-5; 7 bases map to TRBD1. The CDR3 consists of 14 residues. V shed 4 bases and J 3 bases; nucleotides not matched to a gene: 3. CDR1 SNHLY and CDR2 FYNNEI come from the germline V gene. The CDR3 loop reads CASSVEGANQPQHF. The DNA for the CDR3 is TGTGCCAGCAGTGTTGAGGGGGCCAATCAGCCCCAGCATTTT. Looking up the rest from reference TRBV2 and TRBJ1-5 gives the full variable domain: EPEVTQTPSHQVTQMGQEVILRCVPISNHLYFYWYRQILGQKVEFLVSFYNNEISEKSEIFDDQFSVERPDGSNFTLKIRSTKLEDSAMYFCASSVEGANQPQHFGDGTRLSIL.

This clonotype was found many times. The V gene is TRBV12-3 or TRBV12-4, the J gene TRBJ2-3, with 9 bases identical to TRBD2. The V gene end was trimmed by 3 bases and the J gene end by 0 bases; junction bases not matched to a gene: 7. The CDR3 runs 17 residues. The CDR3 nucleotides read TGTGCCAGCAGTTTCGTTAGCGGGAGACCGAGCACAGATACGCAGTATTTT. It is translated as CASSFVSGRPSTDTQYF.

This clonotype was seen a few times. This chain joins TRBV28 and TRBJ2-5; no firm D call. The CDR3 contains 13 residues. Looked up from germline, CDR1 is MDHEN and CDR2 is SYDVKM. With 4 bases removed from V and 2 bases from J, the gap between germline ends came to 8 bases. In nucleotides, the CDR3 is TGTGCCAGCAGTTCCCTAGGACAAGAGACCCAGTACTTC. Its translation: CASSSLGQETQYF.

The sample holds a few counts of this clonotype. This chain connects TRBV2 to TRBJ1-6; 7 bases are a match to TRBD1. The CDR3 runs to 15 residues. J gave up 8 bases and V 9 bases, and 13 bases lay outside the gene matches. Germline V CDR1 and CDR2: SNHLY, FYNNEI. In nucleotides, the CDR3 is TGTGCCAGTAGGAGAGGACAGGAAATTCATTCACCCCTCCACTTT. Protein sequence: CASRRGQEIHSPLHF. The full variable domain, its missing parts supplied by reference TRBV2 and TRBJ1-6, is EPEVTQTPSHQVTQMGQEVILRCVPISNHLYFYWYRQILGQKVEFLVSFYNNEISEKSEIFDDQFSVERPDGSNFTLKIRSTKLEDSAMYFCASRRGQEIHSPLHFGNGTRLTVT.

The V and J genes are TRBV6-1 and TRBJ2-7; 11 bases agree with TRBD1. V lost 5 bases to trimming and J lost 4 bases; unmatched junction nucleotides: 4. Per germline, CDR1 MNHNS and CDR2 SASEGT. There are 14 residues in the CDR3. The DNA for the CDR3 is TGTGCCAGCAGTCAGGGACAGGGGGTTTACGAGCAGTACTTC. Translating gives CASSQGQGVYEQYF.

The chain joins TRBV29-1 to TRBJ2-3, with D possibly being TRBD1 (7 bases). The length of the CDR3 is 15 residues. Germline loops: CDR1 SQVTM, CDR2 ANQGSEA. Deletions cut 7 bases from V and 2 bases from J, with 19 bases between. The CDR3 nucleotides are TGCAGCGCACGCACCCAGGGGGAGGACACAGATACGCAGTATTTT. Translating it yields CSARTQGEDTDTQYF.

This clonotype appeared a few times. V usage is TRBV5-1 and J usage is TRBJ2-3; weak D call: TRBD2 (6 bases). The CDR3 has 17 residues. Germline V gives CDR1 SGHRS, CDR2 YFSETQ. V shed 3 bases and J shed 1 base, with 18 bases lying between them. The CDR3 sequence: CASSSEGGTVGTDTQYF. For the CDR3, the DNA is TGCGCCAGCAGCTCGGAGGGCGGGACGGTTGGCACAGATACGCAGTATTTT.

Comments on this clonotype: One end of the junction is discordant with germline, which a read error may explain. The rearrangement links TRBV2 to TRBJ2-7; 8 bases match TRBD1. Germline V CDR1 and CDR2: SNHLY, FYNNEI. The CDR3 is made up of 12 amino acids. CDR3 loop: CASSKATGVQYF. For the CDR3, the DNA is TGTGCCAGCAGTAAAGCGACAGGGGTGCAGTACTTC.

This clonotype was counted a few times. CDR3 residues: CASSLQPGHNTGELFF. The CDR3 DNA follows: TGTGCCAGCAGCTTGCAGCCGGGACACAACACCGGGGAGCTGTTTTTT. The chain combines TRBV9 with TRBJ2-2, with TRBD1 as a possible D gene (6 bases). The germline V gene encodes CDR1 SGDLS and CDR2 YYNGEE. The ends were cut back, 4 bases at V and 2 bases at J, with 15 bases in the middle. This CDR3 comprises 16 residues.

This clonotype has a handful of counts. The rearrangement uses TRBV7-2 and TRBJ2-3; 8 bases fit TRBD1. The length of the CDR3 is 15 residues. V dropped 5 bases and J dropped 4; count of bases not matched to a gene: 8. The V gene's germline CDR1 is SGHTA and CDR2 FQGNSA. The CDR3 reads CASSKNQGAADTQYF. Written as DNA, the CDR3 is TGTGCCAGCAGCAAAAATCAGGGGGCCGCAGATACGCAGTATTTT.